The clone carrying this T cell receptor beta chain was seen repeatedly, ten times or more. The antigen is unknown. The data originate from a study of CD8+CD57+ T cells in acquired aplastic anemia. Study outcomes and limitations: Overlapping CD8+ CDR3 repertoires of patients and controls contained some 27 shared sequences.

Patients chosen for sequencing had shown CD8+CD57+ cell expansion by flow cytometry. Per germline, CDR1 SGHTA and CDR2 FQGNSA. The length of the CDR3 is 15 residues. Between the trimmed V and J ends, which lost 2 bases and 5 bases, there was a span of 13 bases. Genomic DNA templated the TCR beta VDJ and CDR3 profiling. TCRdb re-derived calls from the reads in MiXCR, one entry per CDR3 protein. The sample contains about 250,000 distinct CDR3 sequences, approximately 45% of which appear only once. The TCR sequence derives from a human donor with aplastic anemia. The J gene is TRBJ1-5, the V gene TRBV7-2, with a tentative D call TRBD1 (5 bases). The specimen sequenced was sorted CD4+, CD8+, or CD8+CD57+ T cells (not recorded which) from PBMCs. CDR3 sequence reads: CASSLNGPTDQPQHF. CDR3 in DNA: TGTGCCAGCAGCTTAAATGGTCCGACAGATCAGCCCCAGCATTTT.